Listed below are T cell receptor beta chains from one sample, sequenced in a study of cytomegalovirus exposure and HLA in healthy donors. Measured with immunoSEQ multiplex PCR; TCRdb has only the in-frame clones, and not every one. The data hold some 140,000 clones, with 70% to 90% observed a single time. The sample comprised PBMCs. These receptors were taken from a woman aged 30 to 39 in good health and CMV-seronegative. Each CDR3 is given with its conserved first and last residue. A D gene is named only where the DNA matches it firmly. Only part of the rows carry a size: once, few, many, or a class if the clone is expanded.

J gene | clone size | V gene | D gene | CDR3 protein | CDR3 DNA
TRBJ2-2 | . | TRBV11-2 | . | CASSLVVGGTGELFF | TGTGCCAGCAGCTTAGTAGTAGGGGGCACCGGGGAGCTGTTTTTT
TRBJ2-5 | . | TRBV5-4 | TRBD1 | CASRPTGGGETQYF | TGTGCCAGCAGACCAACAGGGGGCGGGGAGACCCAGTACTTC
TRBJ2-7 | . | TRBV7-8 | . | CASRLGAGGTYEQYF | TGTGCCAGCAGACTAGGGGCAGGGGGGACCTACGAGCAGTACTTC
TRBJ2-7 | . | TRBV6-1 | . | CATLGSGAGYEQYF | TGTGCCACGTTGGGGTCAGGGGCTGGCTACGAGCAGTACTTC
TRBJ2-5 | . | TRBV7-5 | . | CARSFRGRETQYF | TGTGCCAGAAGCTTTAGGGGGCGTGAGACCCAGTACTTC
TRBJ1-4 | . | TRBV30 | . | CAWSGQYFATNEKLFF | TGTGCCTGGAGTGGACAGTACTTTGCAACTAATGAAAAACTGTTTTTT
TRBJ2-5 | . | TRBV7-2 | TRBD2 | CASSLLAGGQVTQYF | TGTGCCAGCAGCCTACTAGCGGGGGGGCAGGTGACCCAGTACTTC
TRBJ1-1 | . | TRBV28 | TRBD1 | CASSPSRGTLSEAFF | TGTGCCAGCAGCCCATCCAGGGGGACGCTTTCTGAAGCTTTCTTT
TRBJ1-1 | . | TRBV7-2 | . | CASSGGAQTLLEGAFF | TGTGCCAGCAGCGGAGGGGCGCAAACTCTTCTGGAAGGAGCTTTCTTT
TRBJ2-7 | . | TRBV28 | . | CASSLRPPGSEQYF | TGTGCCAGCAGTTTAAGGCCCCCCGGGTCCGAGCAGTACTTC
TRBJ1-1 | . | TRBV7-9 | . | CASSFTGTNTEAFF | TGTGCCAGCAGCTTCACAGGGACGAACACTGAAGCTTTCTTT
TRBJ2-7 | . | TRBV5-1 | . | CASSEQDPLYEQYF | TGCGCCAGCAGCGAACAGGACCCTCTTTACGAGCAGTACTTC
TRBJ2-1 | . | TRBV19 | TRBD2 | CASSELAGGYNEQFF | TGTGCCAGTAGTGAACTAGCGGGGGGCTACAATGAGCAGTTCTTC
TRBJ1-6 | . | TRBV2 | . | CASSAGGSYNSPLHF | TGTGCCAGCAGTGCTGGAGGCTCCTATAATTCACCCCTCCACTTT
TRBJ2-3 | . | TRBV9 | TRBD1 | CASSVQQGTRTDTQYF | TGTGCCAGCAGCGTCCAACAGGGGACACGCACAGATACGCAGTATTTT
TRBJ2-7 | . | TRBV2 | . | CASSGTGRPSSYEQYF | TGTGCCAGCAGTGGTACAGGACGACCCTCCTCCTACGAGCAGTACTTC
TRBJ1-1 | . | TRBV27 | . | CASRRWVRRGVAMNTEAFF | TGTGCCAGCAGGAGGTGGGTACGGCGCGGGGTGGCCATGAACACTGAAGCTTTCTTT
TRBJ2-7 | . | TRBV4-1 | TRBD1 | CASSQFEPGQGNHEQYF | TGCGCCAGCAGCCAATTTGAGCCCGGACAGGGGAACCACGAGCAGTACTTC
TRBJ1-2 | . | TRBV19 | . | CASSIDPMLAGENYGYTF | TGTGCCAGTAGTATAGACCCAATGTTGGCAGGGGAAAACTATGGCTACACCTTC
TRBJ1-1 | once | TRBV27 | . | CASSKTDKAGMNTEAFF | TGTGCCAGCAGTAAGACGGACAAGGCCGGAATGAACACTGAAGCTTTCTTT